This T cell receptor beta chain appears in the sequencing data of a study of blood T cell repertoires in COVID-19. Germline CDR1 KGHDR, CDR2 SFDVKD. The CDR3 runs to 14 residues. V lost 2 bases and J 6 bases, leaving 11 bases between the germline ends. Across about two dozen US areas, participants ranged in age from about 18 to 90 years. TCRdb keeps only in-frame clones here, not all; method: immunoSEQ multiplex PCR. The table records approximately 210,000 clones, just over 85% of them present only once. The V and J genes are TRBV24-1 and TRBJ2-3, with D possibly being TRBD2 (6 bases). The source of this sequence is a woman aged 45-65 years with acute COVID-19. The sample consisted of PBMCs or T cells enriched from blood (not recorded which). The CDR3 protein is CATSDSGLADTQYF. CDR3 coding DNA: TGTGCCACCAGTGATTCGGGCCTAGCGGATACGCAGTATTTT.